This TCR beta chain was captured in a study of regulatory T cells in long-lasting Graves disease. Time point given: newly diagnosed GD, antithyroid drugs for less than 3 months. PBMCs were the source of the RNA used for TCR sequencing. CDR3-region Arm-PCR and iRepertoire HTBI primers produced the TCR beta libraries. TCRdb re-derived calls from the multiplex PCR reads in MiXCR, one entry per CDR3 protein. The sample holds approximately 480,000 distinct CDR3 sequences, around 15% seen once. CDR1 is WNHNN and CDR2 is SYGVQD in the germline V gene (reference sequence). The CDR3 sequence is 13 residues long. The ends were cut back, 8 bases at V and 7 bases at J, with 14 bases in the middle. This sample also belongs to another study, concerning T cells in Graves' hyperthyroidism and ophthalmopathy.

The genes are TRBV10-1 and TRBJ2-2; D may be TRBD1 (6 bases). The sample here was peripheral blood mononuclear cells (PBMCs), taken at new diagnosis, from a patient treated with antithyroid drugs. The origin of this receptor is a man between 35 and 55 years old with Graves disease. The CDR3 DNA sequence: TGCGCCAGCCAAGAGCAGGGGTTCGGGGAGCTGTTTTTT. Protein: CASQEQGFGELFF.